These 5 T cell receptor beta chains came from one sample sequenced in a study of cytomegalovirus exposure and HLA in healthy donors. In the PCR, 60 Vbeta and 13 Jbeta primers were used. Here immunoSEQ multiplex PCR was the method, and the copy in TCRdb shows in-frame clones only, minus some. In the table there are tens of thousands of clones, 80% of which are singletons. The sample taken for sequencing was PBMCs. The receptors were sampled from a woman between 35 and 50 years old in good health and CMV-seronegative.

This clone has more than one count but fewer than ten. The rearrangement links TRBV9 to TRBJ2-4; 9 positions agree with TRBD2. There are 16 residues in the CDR3. V dropped 4 bases and J dropped 1; count of bases not matched to a gene: 6. The germline CDR1 and CDR2 sequences are SGDLS and YYNGEE. The CDR3 is CASSPPSGTAKNIQYF. DNA for the CDR3: TGTGCCAGCAGCCCACCTAGCGGGACTGCCAAAAACATTCAGTACTTC.

The chain carries TRBV6-6 and TRBJ1-5, with D unclear. The germline gives CDR1 MNHNY, CDR2 SVGAGI (reference sequence). The CDR3 is made up of 13 amino acids. Trimming removed 7 bases at V and 4 bases at J, with 11 bases between. This chain's CDR3 is CASTIPPNQPQHF. The CDR3 DNA follows: TGTGCCAGCACCATTCCCCCAAATCAGCCCCAGCATTTT.

This chain connects TRBV9 to TRBJ2-1, with 8 positions matching TRBD2. Looked up from germline, CDR1 is SGDLS and CDR2 is YYNGEE. The V segment lost 3 bases and the J segment 4 bases; nucleotides outside the gene matches: 6. The length of the CDR3 is 15 residues. This CDR3 reads CASSGAGTRYNEQFF. As DNA, the CDR3 is TGTGCCAGCAGCGGAGCCGGGACTAGGTACAATGAGCAGTTCTTC.

The genes are TRBV10-3 and TRBJ2-2, with TRBD2 as a possible D gene (6 bases). Trimming took off 4 bases at V and 5 bases at J, with 23 bases between the two ends. Germline V gene lookup returns CDR1 ENHRY and CDR2 SYGVKD. This CDR3 region has 18 residues. CDR3 in DNA: TGTGCCATCAGTGGATACCTTGGAGGGACTTCCCTTACCGGGGAGCTGTTTTTT. It is translated as CAISGYLGGTSLTGELFF.

CDR3 amino acids: CASSPRTGGIPYEQYF. The CDR3 nucleotides read TGCGCCAGCAGCCCCCGGACAGGGGGTATCCCCTACGAGCAGTACTTC. This chain uses TRBV4-3 with TRBJ2-7, with TRBD1 matching over 10 bases. Germline values: CDR1 LGHNA, CDR2 YSLEER. This CDR3 is 16 amino acids long. The J segment lost 2 bases and the V segment lost 4 bases, leaving 8 bases of the junction unmatched.